The 7 T cell receptor beta chains reported below all come from one sample, sequenced in a study of T cells after yellow fever vaccination (dated by TCRdb to the late 2010s). Library preparation employed 5' RACE. For sequencing, an Illumina HiSeq 2500 was employed. TCRdb reworked the public reads: Q25 trimming with fastp, MiXCR clone assembly, productive beta chains retained. Each CDR3 protein gets just one entry, which takes the most common genes and DNA from the rows behind it. The sample table lists hundreds of thousands of distinct CDR3 sequences, 21% of them with a count of one. Less than 20% of the sample is taken by the ten largest. The label giving this sample's treatment or condition can be read as: live attenuated yellow fever vaccine strain. Sample: PBMCs, taken around 3 weeks after the first yellow fever vaccination. The receptors come from a man between 18 and 29 years old who received the YFV17D yellow fever vaccine.

V and J are TRBV10-3 and TRBJ2-3; TRBD1 matches 7 bases. V lost 2 bases to trimming and J lost 6 bases; unmatched junction nucleotides: 11. The CDR3 has 16 residues. Per germline, CDR1 ENHRY and CDR2 SYGVKD. CDR3 sequence: CAISEAKDRWGDTQYF. CDR3 DNA sequence: TGTGCCATCAGTGAGGCGAAGGACAGGTGGGGGGATACGCAGTATTTT.

This chain joins TRBV7-9 and TRBJ2-6; the D is unclear. The V gene lost 4 bases and the J gene lost 0 bases, with 7 bases spanning the gap. This CDR3 is built from 15 residues. Germline lookup yields CDR1 SEHNR and CDR2 FQNEAQ (reference sequence). The CDR3 DNA sequence: TGTGCCAGCAGCTGGGTGGGCTCTGGGGCCAACGTCCTGACTTTC. Amino acid sequence: CASSWVGSGANVLTF.

The rearrangement uses TRBV4-2 and TRBJ2-7; unclear D gene. Germline V gene data show CDR1 as LGHNA and CDR2 as YNFKEQ. The CDR3 extends over 12 amino acids. V lost 4 bases to trimming and J lost 7 bases, with 11 bases between them. The CDR3 loop is CASSRLGWEQYV. CDR3 nucleotide sequence: TGTGCCAGCAGCCGCCTTGGGTGGGAGCAGTACGTC.

The J gene is TRBJ2-2, the V gene TRBV10-3; D is unresolved. Germline V gene sequence: CDR1 ENHRY, CDR2 SYGVKD. Deletions cut 3 bases from V and 6 bases from J, with 8 bases between. The CDR3 has 13 amino acids. The CDR3 DNA sequence: TGTGCCATCAGTGACCGGAGTCCCGGGGAGCTGTTTTTT. Translated: CAISDRSPGELFF.

In its sample, this clonotype was seen a few times. The genes are TRBV5-4 and TRBJ1-6; D remains unclear. The germline V gene encodes CDR1 SGHNT and CDR2 YYREEE (reference sequence). CDR3 length: 16 residues. V gave up 4 bases and J gave up 0 bases, with 11 bases separating them. In DNA form, the CDR3 reads TGTGCCAGCAGCGCCCGGTGGAGCTCCTATAATTCACCCCTCCACTTT. Translation gives CASSARWSSYNSPLHF. Looking up the rest from reference TRBV5-4 and TRBJ1-6 gives the full variable domain: ETGVTQSPTHLIKTRGQQVTLRCSSQSGHNTVSWYQQALGQGPQFIFQYYREEENGRGNFPPRFSGLQFPNYSSELNVNALELDDSALYLCASSARWSSYNSPLHFGNGTRLTVT.

This clonotype was recorded a few times. The rearrangement joins TRBV5-1 to TRBJ2-1, with 13 bases matching TRBD2. The CDR3 consists of 15 residues. V shed 4 bases and J 6 bases; nucleotides not matched to a gene: 4. Germline V lookup: CDR1 SGHRS, CDR2 YFSETQ. This chain's CDR3 is CASSHGLAGANEQFF. The CDR3 DNA sequence: TGCGCCAGCAGCCACGGACTAGCGGGGGCCAATGAGCAGTTCTTC.

The chain uses TRBV7-9 and TRBJ1-5; 10 nucleotides line up with TRBD1. Trimming took 9 bases from V and 5 from J; bases not matched to a gene: 4. The germline CDR1 and CDR2 sequences are SEHNR and FQNEAQ (reference sequence). The CDR3 length is 13 residues. The CDR3 DNA reads as TGTGCCAGTACCGGGACAGGGGATCAGCCCCAGCATTTT. Residues: CASTGTGDQPQHF. Filled out from reference TRBV7-9 and TRBJ1-5, the complete variable domain reads DTGVSQNPRHKITKRGQNVTFRCDPISEHNRLYWYRQTLGQGPEFLTYFQNEAQLEKSRLLSDRFSAERPKGSFSTLEIQRTEQGDSAMYLCASTGTGDQPQHFGDGTRLSIL.